Each of the 22 T cell receptor beta chains below was sequenced from the same sample in a study of CD8+CD57+ T cells in acquired aplastic anemia. All patients picked for sequencing had shown, by flow cytometry, an expansion of CD8+CD57+ cells. No antigen is known for these receptors. CDR3 and TCR beta VDJ profiling relied on a genomic DNA template. TCRdb independently ran MiXCR on the reads; one entry per CDR3 protein. The sample carries around 21,000 distinct CDR3 sequences, less than 40% recorded once. Study-level points and caveats: Lower diversity was found in CD8+CD57+ cells than in total CD4+ and CD8+ pools in patients.

The sample comprised CD8+CD57+ T cells sorted from PBMCs. Subset indicated: bead-enriched CD8+CD57+ effector memory T cells from SAA patients. The receptors stem from a human donor with aplastic anemia.

This clonotype was observed a handful of times. The chain links TRBV2 to TRBJ1-2; 7 bases agree with TRBD1. Germline V gene sequence: CDR1 SNHLY, CDR2 FYNNEI. Germline trimming cut 0 bases from V and 5 bases from J; bases unmatched to any gene: 15. The CDR3 is 18 amino acids. In DNA form, the CDR3 reads TGTGCCAGCAGTGAAGCCGCAGGGGGGTGGGGGGCGGCGTATGGCTACACCTTC. Amino acids: CASSEAAGGWGAAYGYTF.

The rearrangement links TRBV5-1 to TRBJ2-3; 9 nucleotides agree with TRBD2. Per the germline V gene, CDR1 is SGHRS and CDR2 is YFSETQ. The CDR3 spans 16 residues. V shed 0 bases, J shed 5 bases, and the junction held 7 bases outside the gene matches. CDR3 DNA sequence: TGCGCCAGCAGCTTGGCCATAGCGGGGGATGGAGATACGCAGTATTTT. Translating gives CASSLAIAGDGDTQYF.

This clonotype was seen a handful of times. The chain employs TRBV29-1 and TRBJ2-7, with D maybe TRBD2 (5 bases). Germline assignment: CDR1 SQVTM and CDR2 ANQGSEA. Trimming took off 3 bases at V and 2 bases at J, with 11 bases between the two ends. The CDR3 contains 13 residues. CDR3 in amino acids: CSVDGLSPYEQYF. The CDR3 nucleotides are TGCAGCGTTGACGGACTTTCCCCCTACGAGCAGTACTTC.

The gene calls are TRBV28 and TRBJ2-3; D is unresolved. The V end was cut by 5 bases, the J end by 6 bases, with 9 bases between. The length of the CDR3 is 12 residues. CDR1 MDHEN and CDR2 SYDVKM come from the germline V gene. The CDR3 protein is CASSAKPDTQYF. The CDR3 bases are TGTGCCAGCAGTGCAAAGCCGGATACGCAGTATTTT.

Worth noting for this clonotype: Given a much more abundant clone one base away, this may be a read error. Without the conserved terminal phenylalanine or tryptophan, this CDR3 likely stems from a read error. Because the CDR3's place on the DNA is in doubt, the DNA is left out and the CDR3 is given as listed by TCRdb. Here the CDR3 reads CASLRGGSYNEQSL. This chain joins TRBV12-3 or TRBV12-4 and TRBJ2-1; no check of the table's D call, TRBD2, against the DNA was made. The CDR3 comprises 14 residues, both ends counted.

This clonotype was picked up a small number of times. The rearrangement links TRBV7-2 to TRBJ2-1; tentatively, D is TRBD1 or TRBD2 (5 bases each). This CDR3 has 15 amino acids. The germline CDR1 and CDR2 sequences are SGHTA and FQGNSA. V gave up 3 bases and J gave up 10 bases, with 19 bases separating them. The CDR3 is CASSFTGTVSEEQFF. DNA of the CDR3: TGTGCCAGCAGCTTCACCGGGACGGTGTCTGAGGAGCAGTTCTTC.

This sequence joins TRBV5-4 and TRBJ2-5; no clear D gene. The CDR3 has 12 residues. Germline lookup yields CDR1 SGHNT and CDR2 YYREEE (reference sequence). The V gene lost 3 bases and the J gene lost 5 bases, with 8 bases spanning the gap. Written as DNA, the CDR3 is TGTGCCAGCAGCTATGGAACGGAGACCCAGTACTTC. Translating gives CASSYGTETQYF. Full variable domain (missing parts from reference TRBV5-4 and TRBJ2-5): ETGVTQSPTHLIKTRGQQVTLRCSSQSGHNTVSWYQQALGQGPQFIFQYYREEENGRGNFPPRFSGLQFPNYSSELNVNALELDDSALYLCASSYGTETQYFGPGTRLLVL.

The chain combines TRBV9 with TRBJ1-1, with D maybe TRBD1 (6 bases). V was cut by 4 bases and J by 3 bases, with 13 bases left in between. This CDR3 is built from 14 residues. The germline V gene has CDR1 SGDLS and CDR2 YYNGEE. CDR3 DNA sequence: TGTGCCAGCAGCCCGACAGGAGGAGACACTGAAGCTTTCTTT. Protein product: CASSPTGGDTEAFF.

This chain connects TRBV19 to TRBJ2-3, with D possibly matching TRBD2 (5 bases). The V end lost 3 bases, the J end lost 0 bases, and 7 bases lay between the germline ends. Germline CDR1 is LNHDA and CDR2 is SQIVND (reference sequence). The CDR3 runs 14 residues. The CDR3 region is CASSIGLSTDTQYF. The CDR3, as DNA: TGTGCCAGTAGTATCGGACTGAGCACAGATACGCAGTATTTT.

This clonotype was seen only a few times. The chain has TRBV7-2 and TRBJ2-3; the match to TRBD2 covers 12 bases. Trimming took 4 bases from V and 5 from J; bases not matched to a gene: 7. Looked up from germline, CDR1 is SGHTA and CDR2 is FQGNSA. The CDR3 covers 16 residues. The CDR3: CASSYLLAGGRDTQYF. CDR3 DNA: TGTGCCAGCAGCTACCTGCTAGCGGGGGGGCGAGATACGCAGTATTTT. Filled out from reference TRBV7-2 and TRBJ2-3, the complete variable domain reads GAGVSQSPSNKVTEKGKDVELRCDPISGHTALYWYRQSLGQGLEFLIYFQGNSAPDKSGLPSDRFSAERTGGSVSTLTIQRTQQEDSAVYLCASSYLLAGGRDTQYFGPGTRLTVL.

Worth noting for this clonotype: A much larger clonotype is one base distant, so this may be a read error. V is TRBV20-1 and J is TRBJ2-3; TRBD2 matches 8 bases. CDR1 and CDR2 (germline): DFQATT, SNEGSKA (reference sequence). The CDR3 consists of 15 residues. With V trimmed by 6 bases and J by 4 bases, 12 bases remained unmatched. CDR3 in amino acids: CSATAHGGDADTQYF. The CDR3 DNA follows: TGCAGTGCAACCGCCCACGGGGGGGACGCAGATACGCAGTATTTT.

The chain is built from TRBV12-3 or TRBV12-4 and TRBJ2-5; D gene ambiguous. Trimming removed 5 bases at V and 7 bases at J, with 17 bases between. The CDR3 has 14 residues. CDR3 sequence: CASSGTEKAGTQYF. CDR3 coding DNA: TGTGCCAGCAGTGGAACGGAAAAAGCCGGGACCCAGTACTTC.

This clonotype has more than one count but fewer than ten. V and J are TRBV20-1 and TRBJ1-3, with a possible D match to TRBD1 (5 bases). The V and J ends lost 1 base and 0 bases respectively, with 19 bases between them. The CDR3 sequence is 18 residues long. Germline V lookup: CDR1 DFQATT, CDR2 SNEGSKA (reference sequence). CDR3 protein: CSARATDPQAPSGNTIYF. CDR3 bases: TGCAGTGCTAGAGCGACAGATCCTCAAGCCCCCTCTGGAAACACCATATATTTT.

Points on this clonotype: At one end, the junction sequence differs from germline, possibly due to a read error. The V gene is TRBV7-9, the J gene TRBJ1-4; no clear D. The germline gives CDR1 SEHNR, CDR2 FQNEAQ (reference sequence). The CDR3 runs to 14 residues. The CDR3 bases are TGCGCCAGCAGCCTTGGATCCGCTAATGAAAAACTGTTTTTT. Encoded protein: CASSLGSANEKLFF.

This clonotype occurred once. A read error may account for a junction end that differs from germline. This chain links TRBV10-2 with TRBJ2-5; TRBD2 is a possible D gene (5 bases). This CDR3 has 13 amino acids. Germline CDR1 is WSHSY and CDR2 is SAAADI. The CDR3, as DNA: TGCGCCAGCAGGGGGAGAAACCAAGGGACCCAGTACTTC. It translates to CASRGRNQGTQYF.

The chain carries TRBV7-9 and TRBJ2-1, with 13 nucleotides matching TRBD2. The junction had 5 bases not matched to a gene; V was cut back by 3 bases and J by 0 bases. The germline gives CDR1 SEHNR, CDR2 FQNEAQ (reference sequence). The CDR3 has 18 residues. The DNA of the CDR3 is TGTGCCAGCAGCTTCATACTAGCGGGAGGGAGCTCCTACAATGAGCAGTTCTTC. It specifies CASSFILAGGSSYNEQFF.

V and J are TRBV6-4 and TRBJ1-6; D gene ambiguous. In germline, CDR1 is MRHNA, CDR2 SNTAGT. This CDR3 is 15 amino acids long. With 6 bases removed from V and 8 bases from J, the gap between germline ends came to 17 bases. DNA of the CDR3: TGTGCCAGCAGCGACGGCGGGATCTTGGATTCACCCCTCCACTTT. Translated, it gives CASSDGGILDSPLHF.

The V and J genes are TRBV11-3 and TRBJ2-3, with D maybe TRBD2 (5 bases). The CDR3 covers 15 residues. The germline V and J ends were trimmed by 5 bases and 7 bases, with 19 bases remaining between them. CDR1 and CDR2 from the germline V gene are SGHNT and YENEEA. The CDR3 DNA reads as TGTGCCAGCAGCCTCCGCGGTAGTGGGAGTCATACGCAGTATTTT. Residues: CASSLRGSGSHTQYF.

This chain links TRBV10-3 with TRBJ2-7; D not resolved. Germline V gene sequence: CDR1 ENHRY, CDR2 SYGVKD. Trimming removed 11 bases at V and 6 bases at J, with 8 bases between. The CDR3 has 9 amino acids. CDR3 protein: CALRSEQYF. CDR3 coding DNA: TGTGCCTTACGTTCCGAGCAGTACTTC.

The chain joins TRBV15 to TRBJ2-1; D assignment may be TRBD1 or TRBD2 (5 bases each). From germline, CDR1 is LNHNV and CDR2 YYDKDF (reference sequence). V shed 5 bases and J shed 7 bases, with 18 bases lying between them. The CDR3 extends over 15 amino acids. CDR3 amino acids: CATSGSAREKNEQFF. The CDR3 region has the DNA TGTGCCACCAGCGGCAGCGCCAGGGAGAAGAATGAGCAGTTCTTC.

This clonotype was seen repeatedly, ten times or more. V usage is TRBV20-1 and J usage is TRBJ2-1; D is perhaps TRBD2 (5 bases). There are 13 residues in the CDR3. The germline gives CDR1 DFQATT, CDR2 SNEGSKA (reference sequence). Trimming pared 8 bases from V and 4 bases from J, leaving 15 bases between. CDR3: CSQLRDRYNEQFF. DNA for the CDR3: TGCAGTCAGCTCCGGGATCGTTACAATGAGCAGTTCTTC.

There are a few counts of this clonotype. J is TRBJ2-7 and V is TRBV5-1; maybe TRBD1 (5 bases). Germline CDR1 SGHRS, CDR2 YFSETQ. V was pared by 0 bases and J by 3 bases, with 10 bases between. CDR3 length: 14 amino acids. CDR3 sequence: CASSLAGASYEQYF. CDR3 sequence (DNA): TGCGCCAGCAGCTTGGCTGGGGCCAGCTACGAGCAGTACTTC.